This T cell receptor beta chain is from a study of graft-versus-host responses after intestinal transplantation. About the research overall: Transplants were multivisceral, liver-intestinal, or isolated intestinal. The recipients all started with anti-thymocyte globulin induction and then took tacrolimus and steroids for 3 to 4 years. Study-level findings and limits: Recipient bone marrow held GvH clones, some seen earlier in ileum or blood.

Assay used: immunoSEQ multiplex PCR; TCRdb lists only in-frame clones, some missing. The sample gives over 90,000 clones, 93% of which show up once; roughly 1.2% is in the top ten. The V gene's germline CDR1 is ENHRY and CDR2 SYGVKD. CDR3 length: 16 amino acids. V trimming: 3 bases; J trimming: 3 bases; junction bases outside the gene matches: 9. Worth noting for this clone: Its target is not known.

V and J are TRBV10-3 and TRBJ1-1; 8 bases agree with TRBD1. Here the sequenced sample was unstimulated CD8+ T cells sorted from spleen or lymph node cells, taken before intestinal transplant. The receptor was isolated from a human donor who received an intestinal transplant. CDR3 in DNA: TGTGCCATCAGTGATCCCCCGACAGGGGCGTACACTGAAGCTTTCTTT. Its translation is CAISDPPTGAYTEAFF.